This T cell receptor beta chain derives from a study of blood T cell repertoires in COVID-19. Background on the study: The samples span acute and convalescent COVID-19 from the United States, Italy and Spain.

The V gene's germline CDR1 is SGDLS and CDR2 YYNGEE. The CDR3 runs 15 residues. V lost 0 bases and J 4 bases, leaving 10 bases between the germline ends. Individuals in the exposed group had encountered a COVID-19 case within 2 weeks preceding study entry. TCRdb's table, derived via immunoSEQ multiplex PCR, lists solely in-frame clones and lacks some. The table records about 260,000 clones, 80% to 90% of them present only once. This clonotype originated in a man between 50 and 59 years old who had been exposed to COVID-19. Material: PBMCs or T cells enriched from blood (not recorded which). The V gene is TRBV9, the J gene TRBJ2-2, with D perhaps TRBD2 (5 bases). The CDR3 nucleotides read TGTGCCAGCAGCGTAGATCAGGCGGGCACCGGGGAGCTGTTTTTT. Residues: CASSVDQAGTGELFF.